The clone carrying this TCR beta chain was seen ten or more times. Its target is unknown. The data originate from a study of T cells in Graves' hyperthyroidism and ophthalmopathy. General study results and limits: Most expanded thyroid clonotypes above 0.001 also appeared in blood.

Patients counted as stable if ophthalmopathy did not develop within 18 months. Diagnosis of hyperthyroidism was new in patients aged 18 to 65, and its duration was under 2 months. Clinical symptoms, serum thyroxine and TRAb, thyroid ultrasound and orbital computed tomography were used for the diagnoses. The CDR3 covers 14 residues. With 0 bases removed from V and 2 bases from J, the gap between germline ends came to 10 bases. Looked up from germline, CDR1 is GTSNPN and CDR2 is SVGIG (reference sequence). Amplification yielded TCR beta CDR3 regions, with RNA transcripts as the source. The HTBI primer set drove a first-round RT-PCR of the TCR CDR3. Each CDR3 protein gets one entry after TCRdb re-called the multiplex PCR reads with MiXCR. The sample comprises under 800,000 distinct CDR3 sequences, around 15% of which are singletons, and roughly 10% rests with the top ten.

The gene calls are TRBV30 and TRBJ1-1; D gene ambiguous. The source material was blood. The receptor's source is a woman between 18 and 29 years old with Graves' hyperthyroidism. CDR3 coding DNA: TGTGCCTGGAGTGTGAGTTCAGTAAACACTGAAGCTTTCTTT. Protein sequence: CAWSVSSVNTEAFF.